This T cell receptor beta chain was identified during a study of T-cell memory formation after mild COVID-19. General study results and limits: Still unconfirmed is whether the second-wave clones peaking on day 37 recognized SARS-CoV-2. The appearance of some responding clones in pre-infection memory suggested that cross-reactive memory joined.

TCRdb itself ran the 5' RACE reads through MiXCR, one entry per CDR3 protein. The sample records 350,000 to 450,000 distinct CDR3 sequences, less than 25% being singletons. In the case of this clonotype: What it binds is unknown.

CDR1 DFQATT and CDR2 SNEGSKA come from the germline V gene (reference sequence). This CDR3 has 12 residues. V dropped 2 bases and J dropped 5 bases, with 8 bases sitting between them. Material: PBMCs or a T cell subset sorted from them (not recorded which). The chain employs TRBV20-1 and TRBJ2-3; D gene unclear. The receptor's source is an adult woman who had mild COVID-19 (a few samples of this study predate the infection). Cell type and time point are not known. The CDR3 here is CSARSVVDTQYF. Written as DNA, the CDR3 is TGCAGTGCTAGATCGGTAGTAGATACGCAGTATTTT.